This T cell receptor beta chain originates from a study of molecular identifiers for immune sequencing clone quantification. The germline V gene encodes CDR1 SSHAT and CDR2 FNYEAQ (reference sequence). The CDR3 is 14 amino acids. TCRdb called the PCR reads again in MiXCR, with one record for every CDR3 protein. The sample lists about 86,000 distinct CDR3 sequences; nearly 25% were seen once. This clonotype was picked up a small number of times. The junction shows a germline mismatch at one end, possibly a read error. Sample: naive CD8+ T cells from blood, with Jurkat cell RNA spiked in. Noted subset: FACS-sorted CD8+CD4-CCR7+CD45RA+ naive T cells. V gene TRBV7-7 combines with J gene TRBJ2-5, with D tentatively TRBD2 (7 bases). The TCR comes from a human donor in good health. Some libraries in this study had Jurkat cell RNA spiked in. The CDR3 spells CASSLGGAYETQYF. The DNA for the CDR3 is TGTGCTAGCAGCCTAGGGGGGGCTTATGAGACCCAGTACTTC.